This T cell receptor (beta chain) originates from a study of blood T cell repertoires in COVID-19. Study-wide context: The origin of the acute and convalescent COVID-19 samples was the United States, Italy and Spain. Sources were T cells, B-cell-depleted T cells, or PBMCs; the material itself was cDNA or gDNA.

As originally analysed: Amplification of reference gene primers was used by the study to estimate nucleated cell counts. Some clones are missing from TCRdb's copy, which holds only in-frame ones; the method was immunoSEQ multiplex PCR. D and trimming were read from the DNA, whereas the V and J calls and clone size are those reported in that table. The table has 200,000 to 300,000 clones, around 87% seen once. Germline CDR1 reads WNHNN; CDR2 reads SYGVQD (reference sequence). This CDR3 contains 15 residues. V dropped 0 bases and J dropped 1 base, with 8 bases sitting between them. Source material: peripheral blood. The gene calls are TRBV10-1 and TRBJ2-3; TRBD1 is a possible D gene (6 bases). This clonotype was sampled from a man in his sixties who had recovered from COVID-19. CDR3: CASSESAGGTDTQYF. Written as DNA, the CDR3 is TGCGCCAGCAGTGAGTCGGCAGGGGGCACAGATACGCAGTATTTT.